The 4 T cell receptor beta chains below come from one sample, sequenced in a study of T-cell reconstitution after alpha-beta-depleted transplantation in children. Using unique molecular identifiers, the investigators prepared the TCRbeta library. Each CDR3 protein gets one entry after TCRdb re-called the PCR reads with MiXCR. The data contain 490,000 or so distinct CDR3 sequences, 10% to 13% of them singletons. Sequenced here: PBMCs, sampled before TCRalphabeta/CD19-depleted stem cell transplant. These receptors all stem from a child aged 2-15 years with inherited bone marrow failure, due to receive a stem cell transplant.

This clonotype was counted only a few times. The chain recombines TRBV29-1 with TRBJ2-3; perhaps TRBD2 as D (6 bases). V was pared by 5 bases and J by 0 bases, with 9 bases between. The CDR3 runs to 13 residues. The germline V gene encodes CDR1 SQVTM and CDR2 ANQGSEA. The CDR3, as DNA: TGCAGCGTTAGGAGGGATAGCACAGATACGCAGTATTTT. Its protein is CSVRRDSTDTQYF.

The CDR3 region is CSATGTGTLGNEQFF. In DNA form, the CDR3 reads TGCAGTGCTACGGGGACAGGGACTCTCGGCAATGAGCAGTTCTTC. This chain joins TRBV20-1 and TRBJ2-1; TRBD1 agrees at 9 bases. The CDR3 is made up of 15 amino acids. CDR1 is DFQATT, CDR2 SNEGSKA, per germline (reference sequence). The V and J ends lost 4 bases and 6 bases, in that order; junction bases with no gene match: 10.

In this sample, this clonotype turned up many times. The V call is TRBV27, the J call TRBJ2-7; 9 bases are a match to TRBD1. There are 16 residues in the CDR3. With 3 bases clipped from V and 4 bases from J, the junction kept 10 bases outside the gene matches. Germline V gives CDR1 MNHEY, CDR2 SMNVEV (reference sequence). The CDR3 loop reads CASSFSTGTGRYEQYF. CDR3 bases: TGTGCCAGCAGTTTCTCTACCGGGACAGGGCGATACGAGCAGTACTTC.

This clonotype occurred a few times. V usage is TRBV12-3 or TRBV12-4 and J usage is TRBJ1-4, with D maybe TRBD1 (6 bases). The CDR3 runs to 17 residues. Trimming took 7 bases from V and 0 from J, leaving 18 bases between them. The CDR3 nucleotides are TGTGCCAGCACCCCCAGGGGCAGCACTGCAACTAATGAAAAACTGTTTTTT. Translated: CASTPRGSTATNEKLFF.